A selection of T cell receptor beta chains follows, all from one sample in a study of cytomegalovirus exposure and HLA in healthy donors. This table comes from immunoSEQ multiplex PCR, and its TCRdb copy is limited to in-frame clones, with some not included. The data show 65,000 to 90,000 clones, 70% to 85% seen once. Material: PBMCs. The receptors come from a man aged 30-40 years in good health and CMV-seronegative. CDR3s include the opening cysteine and the closing phenylalanine or tryptophan. D genes are given only for firm matches. The size of a clone is reported for some rows only, either as once, few or many, or as a class for expanded clones.

TRBD2	once	TRBV10-3	TRBJ2-2	TGTGCCATCAGTGAGCCAGGAGCGGGAGGCACCGGGGAGCTGTTTTTT	CAISEPGAGGTGELFF
TRBD1	-	TRBV27	TRBJ2-5	TGTGCCAGCAGTAAAAGGGGACAGGGGGCAAAAGAGACCCAGTACTTC	CASSKRGQGAKETQYF
-	few	TRBV7-9	TRBJ1-1	TGTGCCAGCAGCTTAGTAGGGGGGAACACTGAAGCTTTCTTT	CASSLVGGNTEAFF
-	-	TRBV20-1	TRBJ2-7	TGCAGTGCTAGGCCGGACAGCGAGCAGTACTTC	CSARPDSEQYF
-	few	TRBV27	TRBJ2-7	TGTGCCAGCAGTTGGAGAGGGGAGCAGTACTTC	CASSWRGEQYF
-	-	TRBV5-1	TRBJ1-1	TGCGCCAGCAGCTTCCAGCGGGATAGAAACACTGAAGCTTTCTTT	CASSFQRDRNTEAFF
-	-	TRBV7-2	TRBJ2-7	TGTGCCAGCAGCTTTTCCGGGGGTCTATACGAGCAGTACTTC	CASSFSGGLYEQYF
-	-	TRBV5-1	TRBJ1-6	TGCGCCAGCAGCTGGGTTCAAGGGGGTAATCAGCGTTCACCCCTCCACTTT	CASSWVQGGNQRSPLHF
TRBD1	-	TRBV5-1	TRBJ1-2	TGCGCCAGCAGCTTAGTTACGACAGGGAGCGGCTACACCTTC	CASSLVTTGSGYTF
-	once	TRBV7-9	TRBJ2-7	TGTGCCATCCAAACCCCCGGGGGTTCCTACGAGCAGTACTTC	CAIQTPGGSYEQYF
TRBD1	few	TRBV18	TRBJ1-2	TGTGCCAGCTCAGGCGGGACAGGGATGTATGGCTACACCTTC	CASSGGTGMYGYTF